Presented here are 8 T cell receptor beta chains from one specimen sequenced in a study of cytomegalovirus exposure and HLA in healthy donors. The PCR used 60 Vbeta and 13 Jbeta primers. Clones were sequenced by immunoSEQ multiplex PCR, and TCRdb holds only the in-frame ones, with some missing. The sample holds 110,000 to 150,000 clones, 70% to 80% seen once. The sequenced sample consisted of PBMCs. These receptors all come from a woman aged 45-59 years in good health and CMV-seropositive.

This clone was detected only a few times. The genes are TRBV28 and TRBJ2-2, with TRBD1 matching over 7 bases. With V trimmed by 7 bases and J by 9 bases, 11 bases remained unmatched. This CDR3 is built from 14 residues. CDR1 is MDHEN, CDR2 SYDVKM, per germline. The CDR3 spells CASNLRQGVRELFF. For the CDR3, the DNA is TGTGCCAGCAACTTGAGGCAGGGGGTCCGGGAGCTGTTTTTT.

The J gene is TRBJ1-2, the V gene TRBV7-6, with D uncertain. Trimming left V 5 bases short and J 6 bases short, with 13 bases between. CDR3 size: 13 residues. Germline V lookup: CDR1 SGHVS, CDR2 FNYEAQ. CDR3 protein: CASSEAAGNGYTF. CDR3 nucleotides: TGTGCCAGCAGCGAAGCTGCAGGAAATGGCTACACCTTC.

The chain combines TRBV15 with TRBJ2-1, with D maybe TRBD2 (6 bases). Germline lookup yields CDR1 LNHNV and CDR2 YYDKDF (reference sequence). Trimming removed 3 bases from V and 4 bases from J, with 16 bases in between. The CDR3 totals 16 residues. The CDR3 loop reads CATSSPGTGDYNEQFF. CDR3 coding DNA: TGTGCCACCAGCAGCCCCGGGACTGGAGATTACAATGAGCAGTTCTTC.

The CDR3 DNA is TGTGCCACCAGAGCGGGGTTCAATCAGCCCCAGCATTTT. It codes for CATRAGFNQPQHF. The genes are TRBV15 and TRBJ1-5, with no clear D. The CDR3 runs to 13 residues. Deletions cut 6 bases from V and 3 bases from J, with 9 bases between. The germline gives CDR1 LNHNV, CDR2 YYDKDF (reference sequence).

The J gene is TRBJ2-1, the V gene TRBV28; a weak D match, TRBD1 (6 bases). There are 14 residues in the CDR3. V lost 4 bases and J lost 6, with 13 bases in between. Germline V gene sequence: CDR1 MDHEN, CDR2 SYDVKM. Written as DNA, the CDR3 is TGTGCCAGCAGTTACGGACAGAGAGGCAATGAGCAGTTCTTC. This encodes CASSYGQRGNEQFF. Full variable domain (outside the CDR3, taken from reference TRBV28 and TRBJ2-1): DVKVTQSSRYLVKRTGEKVFLECVQDMDHENMFWYRQDPGLGLRLIYFSYDVKMKEKGDIPEGYSVSREKKERFSLILESASTNQTSMYLCASSYGQRGNEQFFGPGTRLTVL.

This clone was picked up a small number of times. Mismatch with germline at one junction end may stem from a read error. J is TRBJ1-6 and V is TRBV7-7, with D maybe TRBD1 (6 bases). The V gene's germline CDR1 is SSHAT and CDR2 FNYEAQ (reference sequence). This CDR3 has 15 amino acids. CDR3 sequence: CASSQTQGDGSPLHF. The CDR3 DNA reads as TGTGCTAGCAGCCAAACACAGGGAGACGGGTCACCCCTCCACTTT.

The V call is TRBV5-4, the J call TRBJ1-1; D unclear. Germline CDR1 and CDR2: SGHNT and YYREEE (reference sequence). Trimming shortened V by 0 bases and J by 4 bases, and 10 bases separated the two germline ends. This CDR3 is built from 14 residues. The CDR3 DNA is TGTGCCAGCAGCTTGGTTGGGGAGTCCACTGAAGCTTTCTTT. The encoded protein is CASSLVGESTEAFF.

The genes are TRBV18 and TRBJ1-2; D gene ambiguous. The germline CDR1 and CDR2 sequences are KGHSH and LQKENI. V was pared by 5 bases and J by 9 bases, with 16 bases between. There are 13 residues in the CDR3. The CDR3 loop reads CASSSREIARYTF. CDR3 DNA: TGTGCCAGCTCATCCCGGGAGATCGCCCGCTACACCTTC.